This T cell receptor beta chain was profiled in a study of identical twins. TCRdb called the 5' RACE reads again in MiXCR, with one record for every CDR3 protein. In the table there are about 530,000 distinct CDR3 sequences, around 24% of which are singletons. The length of the CDR3 is 14 residues. The V and J ends lost 4 bases and 0 bases respectively, with 10 bases between them. Per germline, CDR1 SGHRS and CDR2 YFSETQ. The data also belong to a second study, concerning yellow fever vaccine responses in identical twins.

Specimen: CD4+ T cells sorted from blood. The receptor was isolated from a woman aged 18-29 years in good health. The rearrangement links TRBV5-1 to TRBJ2-5; D gene uncertain. This CDR3 is CASSHSSNQETQYF. The CDR3 nucleotides read TGCGCCAGCAGCCATTCCTCTAACCAAGAGACCCAGTACTTC.